The 5 T cell receptor beta chains listed next were all sequenced from one sample in a study of OX40 agonist ivuxolimab in advanced cancers. Libraries came from the immunoSEQ multiplex PCR assay. The table was pulled from immuneACCESS by TCRdb, which kept in-frame rearrangements only. Such tables lose some clones; where checked, under half of the loss comes from unresolved V genes, and the rest has no known cause. A total of approximately 54,000 clones appear in this sample, more than 85% of them only once. Together, the top ten hold over 7.5% of the sample. The sequencing here drew on CD4+ or CD8+ T cells sorted from blood, taken in a trial of the OX40 agonist ivuxolimab. These TCRs come from an adult with an advanced solid tumor such as melanoma, head and neck, liver or kidney cancer.

The chain joins TRBV28 to TRBJ2-1; 7 positions match TRBD1. Germline lookup yields CDR1 MDHEN and CDR2 SYDVKM. V was pared by 3 bases and J by 4 bases, with 3 bases of the junction left unmatched. The CDR3 has 14 amino acids. CDR3 loop: CASSFPGQYNEQFF. In DNA, the CDR3 is TGTGCCAGCAGTTTCCCGGGACAGTACAATGAGCAGTTCTTC.

The V and J genes are TRBV19 and TRBJ1-1; no clear D gene. This CDR3 region has 12 residues. CDR1 LNHDA and CDR2 SQIVND come from the germline V gene (reference sequence). The V end lost 6 bases, the J end lost 1 base, and 6 bases lay between the germline ends. The CDR3 coding sequence is TGTGCCAGTAGGGCAGGGAACACTGAAGCTTTCTTT. Translation: CASRAGNTEAFF.

This chain links TRBV28 with TRBJ2-2; TRBD1 aligns across 8 bases. Germline loops: CDR1 MDHEN, CDR2 SYDVKM. Trimming cost V 6 bases and J 1 base; bases outside gene matches: 4. The CDR3 spans 15 residues. CDR3 sequence reads: CASRDRGMNTGELFF. CDR3 coding DNA: TGTGCCAGCAGAGACAGGGGTATGAACACCGGGGAGCTGTTTTTT.

The chain links TRBV7-2 to TRBJ1-2; a possible D gene is TRBD1 (5 bases). Germline V gene sequence: CDR1 SGHTA, CDR2 FQGNSA. CDR3 length: 13 amino acids. The ends were cut back, 4 bases at V and 3 bases at J, with 9 bases in the middle. Here the CDR3 DNA reads TGTGCCAGCAGCTATGGGGGGGACTATGGCTACACCTTC. Translated, it gives CASSYGGDYGYTF.

CDR3 amino acids: CASSYGTSYEQYF. CDR3 nucleotides: TGTGCCAGCAGTTACGGGACGAGTTACGAGCAGTACTTC. This chain links TRBV6-5 with TRBJ2-7; D possibly matches TRBD1 or TRBD2 (5 bases each). Looked up from germline, CDR1 is MNHEY and CDR2 is SVGAGI. The CDR3 consists of 13 residues. V lost 2 bases, J lost 4 bases, and 9 bases lay in between.